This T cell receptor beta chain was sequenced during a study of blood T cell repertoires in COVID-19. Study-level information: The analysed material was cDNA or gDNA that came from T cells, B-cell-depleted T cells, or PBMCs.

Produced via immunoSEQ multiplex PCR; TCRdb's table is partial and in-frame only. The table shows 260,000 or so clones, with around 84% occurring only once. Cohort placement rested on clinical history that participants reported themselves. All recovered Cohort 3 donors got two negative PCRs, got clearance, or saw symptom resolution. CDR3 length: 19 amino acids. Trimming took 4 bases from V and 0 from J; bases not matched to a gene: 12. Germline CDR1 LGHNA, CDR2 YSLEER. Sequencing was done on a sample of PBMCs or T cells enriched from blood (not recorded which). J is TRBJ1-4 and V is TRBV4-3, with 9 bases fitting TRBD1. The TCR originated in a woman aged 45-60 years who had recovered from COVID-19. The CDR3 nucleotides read TGCGCCAGCAGCCTCTCCGGGACAGGGAAATTTTCAACTAATGAAAAACTGTTTTTT. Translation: CASSLSGTGKFSTNEKLFF.